This is a list of T cell receptor beta chains from one sample in a study of cytotoxic CD8 clonotypes in ibrutinib-treated CLL. This table comes from immunoSEQ multiplex PCR, and its TCRdb copy is limited to in-frame clones, with some not included. The sample holds more than 85,000 clones; approximately 80% are singletons and the top ten take 20% to 25%. Material: PBMCs, obtained after 24 months of ibrutinib treatment. These receptors were obtained from a human donor with chronic lymphocytic leukemia. Both conserved end residues are trimmed from each CDR3. The size of a clone is reported for some rows only, either as once, few or many, or as a class for expanded clones.

clone size: NA
V gene: TRBV7-3
J gene: TRBJ2-7
CDR3 protein: ASFYGTSYEQY

clone size: NA
V gene: TRBV14
J gene: TRBJ2-7
CDR3 protein: ASSQGLVIGHEQY

clone size: NA
V gene: TRBV10-1
J gene: TRBJ2-3
CDR3 protein: ASSRHGTAGRWGTDTQY

clone size: NA
V gene: TRBV20-1
J gene: TRBJ2-7
CDR3 protein: SARAYEQY

clone size: NA
V gene: TRBV5-6
J gene: TRBJ2-1
CDR3 protein: ASTLGTSEYNEQF

clone size: NA
V gene: TRBV11-3
J gene: TRBJ2-1
CDR3 protein: ASSLDSGPSYNEQF

clone size: NA
V gene: TRBV6-1
J gene: TRBJ2-5
CDR3 protein: ASSQGGRETQY

clone size: NA
V gene: TRBV5-1
J gene: TRBJ2-7
CDR3 protein: ASSLGVVSDRWVYEQY

clone size: few
V gene: TRBV27
J gene: TRBJ1-2
CDR3 protein: ASSPSGNYGYT

clone size: NA
V gene: TRBV6-5
J gene: TRBJ1-3
CDR3 protein: ASIPGGSGNTIY

clone size: NA
V gene: TRBV7-3
J gene: TRBJ2-2
CDR3 protein: ASSQRHVTGELF

clone size: NA
V gene: TRBV9
J gene: TRBJ1-5
CDR3 protein: ASSPRPGQPQH

clone size: once
V gene: TRBV18
J gene: TRBJ2-3
CDR3 protein: ASSPRGVVTDTQY

clone size: NA
V gene: TRBV10-3
J gene: TRBJ2-7
CDR3 protein: AIRGQTYEQY

clone size: few
V gene: TRBV11-2
J gene: TRBJ2-2
CDR3 protein: ASSLVLAGGTGELF

clone size: NA
V gene: TRBV5-1
J gene: TRBJ2-6
CDR3 protein: ASSLGGGGANVLT

clone size: NA
V gene: TRBV7-2
J gene: TRBJ1-2
CDR3 protein: ASSLGQGRSFGYT

clone size: NA
V gene: TRBV19
J gene: TRBJ1-1
CDR3 protein: ASSRGGATEAF

clone size: NA
V gene: TRBV10-3
J gene: TRBJ1-5
CDR3 protein: AISVGRLNQAGQPQH

clone size: few
V gene: TRBV5-1
J gene: TRBJ1-3
CDR3 protein: ASSPQGQSSGNTIY

clone size: NA
V gene: TRBV5-1
J gene: TRBJ2-7
CDR3 protein: ASSLRADPKEQY

clone size: NA
V gene: TRBV27
J gene: TRBJ2-7
CDR3 protein: ASGRRTGLYEQY

clone size: NA
V gene: TRBV2
J gene: TRBJ1-2
CDR3 protein: ASIPGHDYGYT

clone size: few
V gene: TRBV19
J gene: TRBJ2-7
CDR3 protein: ASSMGGSGTYEQY

clone size: few
V gene: TRBV18
J gene: TRBJ2-7
CDR3 protein: ASSPPNRGSDEQY

clone size: many
V gene: TRBV19
J gene: TRBJ2-2
CDR3 protein: ASSLDRGLGELF

clone size: NA
V gene: TRBV30
J gene: TRBJ1-4
CDR3 protein: AWSAAQGAREKLF

clone size: NA
V gene: TRBV18
J gene: TRBJ2-5
CDR3 protein: ASSPGVEETQY

clone size: NA
V gene: TRBV27
J gene: TRBJ2-5
CDR3 protein: ASSPARLAGAQY

clone size: few
V gene: TRBV7-9
J gene: TRBJ1-5
CDR3 protein: ASSAGTTAQH

clone size: NA
V gene: TRBV10-1
J gene: TRBJ2-1
CDR3 protein: ASVLGTPKDEQF

clone size: NA
V gene: TRBV6-5
J gene: TRBJ2-5
CDR3 protein: ASSYSGRPQETQY

clone size: NA
V gene: TRBV7-2
J gene: TRBJ2-3
CDR3 protein: ASTTYTDTQY

clone size: NA
V gene: TRBV30
J gene: TRBJ1-2
CDR3 protein: AWSENGGYT

clone size: NA
V gene: TRBV25-1
J gene: TRBJ1-3
CDR3 protein: ASRAFSGAPKNTIY

clone size: NA
V gene: TRBV7-9
J gene: TRBJ2-7
CDR3 protein: ASSRRLAGAISEEQY

clone size: NA
V gene: TRBV5-1
J gene: TRBJ2-5
CDR3 protein: ASSLVPAQETQY

clone size: NA
V gene: TRBV5-1
J gene: TRBJ2-7
CDR3 protein: ASSGTGGSLEQY

clone size: NA
V gene: TRBV7-9
J gene: TRBJ2-3
CDR3 protein: ASTPLAGVNTDTQY

clone size: NA
V gene: TRBV18
J gene: TRBJ1-5
CDR3 protein: ASSPPNREGQPQH

clone size: once
V gene: TRBV6-1
J gene: TRBJ1-1
CDR3 protein: ASSSGQAGGTEAF

clone size: few
V gene: TRBV7-9
J gene: TRBJ1-4
CDR3 protein: ASSLAGQGQEKLF

clone size: large
V gene: TRBV27
J gene: TRBJ2-3
CDR3 protein: ASSLWADTQY

clone size: few
V gene: TRBV5-1
J gene: TRBJ2-7
CDR3 protein: ASSLSTGRSYEQY

clone size: NA
V gene: TRBV6-1
J gene: TRBJ1-4
CDR3 protein: ASSERDRGNEKLF

clone size: NA
V gene: TRBV7-9
J gene: TRBJ2-7
CDR3 protein: ASSLGRTVSYEQY

clone size: NA
V gene: TRBV28
J gene: TRBJ1-1
CDR3 protein: ASSLGHTEAF

clone size: NA
V gene: TRBV7-3
J gene: TRBJ2-3
CDR3 protein: ASSFQTGPDTQY

clone size: few
V gene: TRBV5-1
J gene: TRBJ1-4
CDR3 protein: ASSLGLIGGKLF

clone size: NA
V gene: TRBV5-1
J gene: TRBJ2-2
CDR3 protein: ASRGFRDKSSGELF

clone size: NA
V gene: TRBV18
J gene: TRBJ2-4
CDR3 protein: ASSPSSARGPENIQY

clone size: once
V gene: TRBV6-5
J gene: TRBJ2-7
CDR3 protein: ASSYSASGRQVEQY

clone size: NA
V gene: TRBV5-4
J gene: TRBJ2-5
CDR3 protein: ASSLLQGAETQY

clone size: few
V gene: TRBV4-2
J gene: TRBJ1-1
CDR3 protein: ASSQDEGALHLPF

clone size: NA
V gene: TRBV10-3
J gene: TRBJ1-3
CDR3 protein: AISEKAKPGNTIY